This T cell receptor beta chain was documented in a study of T cell repertoires in cytomegalovirus infection. The study, taken as a whole, reports: Accumulated public TCR beta family frequency recognized individuals carrying CMV together with the relevant HLA.

V was shortened by 5 bases and J by 5 bases, with 14 bases between the two germline ends. This CDR3 region has 13 residues. From germline, CDR1 is DFQATT and CDR2 SNEGSKA (reference sequence). In TCRdb, the reads were re-called with MiXCR into one record per CDR3 protein. The sample contains about 700,000 distinct CDR3 sequences, around 30% of which appear only once. Regarding this clonotype: Its antigen is unknown.

This material consisted of cultured PBMCs, taken from culture after CMV antigen stimulation. The J gene is TRBJ2-3, the V gene TRBV20-1, with D unclear. The sequence came from a human donor in good health (CMV status not recorded). Some clones in this sample may be carry-over from other donors' samples. CDR3 DNA sequence: TGCAGTGCTGGCGGACGCTACGTAGATACGCAGTATTTT. As protein: CSAGGRYVDTQYF.